The rows below give T cell receptor beta chains drawn from one sample of a study of blood T cells in healthy people across ages. TCRdb independently ran MiXCR on the 5' RACE reads; one entry per CDR3 protein. The sample includes 780,000 or so distinct CDR3 sequences, about 61% of them seen just once. Material for sequencing was blood. These TCRs come from a middle-aged man in good health. CDR3s include the opening cysteine and the closing phenylalanine or tryptophan. A D gene is named only where the DNA matches it firmly. Not every row has a clone size; where given, it reads once, few, many or a size class.

d_call: .; j_call: TRBJ2-2; v_call: TRBV7-2; clone_size: once; cdr3_nt: TGTGCCAGCAGCCCCCGCACCTACGGGGAGCTGTTTTTT; cdr3_aa: CASSPRTYGELFF
d_call: TRBD2; j_call: TRBJ2-5; v_call: TRBV12-3/TRBV12-4; clone_size: many; cdr3_nt: TGTGCCAGCAGACCCGGACTAGCGGGAGGAGAGACCCAGTACTTC; cdr3_aa: CASRPGLAGGETQYF
d_call: TRBD2; j_call: TRBJ2-1; v_call: TRBV7-9; clone_size: few; cdr3_nt: TGTGCCAGCAGCTTAGATGGACTAGCGGTTTCCAATGAGCAGTTCTTC; cdr3_aa: CASSLDGLAVSNEQFF
d_call: TRBD1; j_call: TRBJ2-7; v_call: TRBV7-9; clone_size: .; cdr3_nt: TGTGCCAGCAGCGAACCGGGACAGAACTACGAGCAGTACTTC; cdr3_aa: CASSEPGQNYEQYF
d_call: .; j_call: TRBJ2-1; v_call: TRBV5-1; clone_size: .; cdr3_nt: TGCGCCAGCAGCAACAAAGGCCTTTACAATGAGCAGTTCTTC; cdr3_aa: CASSNKGLYNEQFF
d_call: TRBD1; j_call: TRBJ1-2; v_call: TRBV7-3; clone_size: .; cdr3_nt: TGTGCCAGCAGCCGGGACAGGGCCGGCTATGGCTACACCTTC; cdr3_aa: CASSRDRAGYGYTF
d_call: .; j_call: TRBJ1-2; v_call: TRBV2; clone_size: once; cdr3_nt: TGTGCCAGCAGTGAGGAGCGGGTCCGTGGGGGCTACACCTTC; cdr3_aa: CASSEERVRGGYTF
d_call: TRBD2; j_call: TRBJ2-3; v_call: TRBV7-2; clone_size: .; cdr3_nt: TGTGCCAGCAGCTTACTAGCGGGAGGCATCACAGATACGCAGTATTTT; cdr3_aa: CASSLLAGGITDTQYF
d_call: TRBD1; j_call: TRBJ2-7; v_call: TRBV7-6; clone_size: .; cdr3_nt: TGTGCCAGCAGCTCAAAAATACGGGACAGGCCCTACGAGCAGTACTTC; cdr3_aa: CASSSKIRDRPYEQYF
d_call: .; j_call: TRBJ2-5; v_call: TRBV15; clone_size: few; cdr3_nt: TGTGCCACCAGCAGACAGGGGAACCTCCAAGAGACCCAGTACTTC; cdr3_aa: CATSRQGNLQETQYF
d_call: TRBD1; j_call: TRBJ1-2; v_call: TRBV6-1; clone_size: .; cdr3_nt: TGTGCCAGTCATATGGGGGGACAGACCTTCTATGGCTACACCTTC; cdr3_aa: CASHMGGQTFYGYTF
d_call: .; j_call: TRBJ2-6; v_call: TRBV20-1; clone_size: .; cdr3_nt: TGCGGATGGGAGAATGGAGCCAACGTCCTGACTTTC; cdr3_aa: CGWENGANVLTF
d_call: TRBD2; j_call: TRBJ2-3; v_call: TRBV20-1; clone_size: .; cdr3_nt: TGCAGTGCTAGAGATTCGGGACTAGCGGGAGGAGATACGCAGTATTTT; cdr3_aa: CSARDSGLAGGDTQYF
d_call: .; j_call: TRBJ2-3; v_call: TRBV6-1; clone_size: .; cdr3_nt: TGTGCCTCGGAGACGAACGGCATCACAGATACGCAGTATTTT; cdr3_aa: CASETNGITDTQYF
d_call: .; j_call: TRBJ1-1; v_call: TRBV10-3; clone_size: .; cdr3_nt: TGTGCCATCAGTGATCCAATTACAGGGAACACTGAAGCTTTCTTT; cdr3_aa: CAISDPITGNTEAFF
d_call: .; j_call: TRBJ2-7; v_call: TRBV7-2; clone_size: few; cdr3_nt: TGTGCCAGCAGCTCCATAGGGGGTTTCTACGAGCAGTACTTC; cdr3_aa: CASSSIGGFYEQYF
d_call: .; j_call: TRBJ2-5; v_call: TRBV9; clone_size: once; cdr3_nt: TGTGCCAGCAGAAAAAGGAACAGAACCCAAGGAAAAGAGACCCAGTACTTC; cdr3_aa: CASRKRNRTQGKETQYF
d_call: TRBD2; j_call: TRBJ2-3; v_call: TRBV13; clone_size: .; cdr3_nt: TGTGCCAGCAGCTTAGAGGGACTAGCGCGAAGGAACACAGATACGCAGTATTTT; cdr3_aa: CASSLEGLARRNTDTQYF
d_call: TRBD1; j_call: TRBJ2-2; v_call: TRBV5-1; clone_size: .; cdr3_nt: TGCGCCAGCAGCTGGACCGGGACAGGGATGTCCGGGGAGCTGTTTTTT; cdr3_aa: CASSWTGTGMSGELFF
d_call: .; j_call: TRBJ1-6; v_call: TRBV5-1; clone_size: .; cdr3_nt: TGCGCCAGCAGCTTGGGTGTGGACGAGGGATCACCCCTCCACTTT; cdr3_aa: CASSLGVDEGSPLHF
d_call: TRBD1; j_call: TRBJ2-1; v_call: TRBV5-1; clone_size: .; cdr3_nt: TGCGCCAGCAGCATGGACAGGGGAAGGCAGTTCTTC; cdr3_aa: CASSMDRGRQFF
d_call: TRBD2; j_call: TRBJ2-7; v_call: TRBV20-1; clone_size: .; cdr3_nt: TGCAGTGCTAGAGCCCTACTAGCGGGGGAATTATACGAGCAGTACTTC; cdr3_aa: CSARALLAGELYEQYF
d_call: .; j_call: TRBJ1-2; v_call: TRBV7-9; clone_size: .; cdr3_nt: TGTGCCAGCAGTTTAGTCGATTATCAGGGTTGGAACTATGGCTACACCTTC; cdr3_aa: CASSLVDYQGWNYGYTF
d_call: .; j_call: TRBJ2-5; v_call: TRBV28; clone_size: .; cdr3_nt: TGTGCCAGCAGTTTACCGCAGGGGAGAGAGACCCAGTACTTC; cdr3_aa: CASSLPQGRETQYF
d_call: TRBD1; j_call: TRBJ1-2; v_call: TRBV5-1; clone_size: many; cdr3_nt: TGTGCCAGCAGTCCCGGGACAGGGAACTATGGCTACACCTTC; cdr3_aa: CASSPGTGNYGYTF
d_call: .; j_call: TRBJ2-5; v_call: TRBV4-2; clone_size: .; cdr3_nt: TGTGCCAGCAGCCAAGAGCTGGTGAAAGAGACCCAGTACTTC; cdr3_aa: CASSQELVKETQYF
d_call: .; j_call: TRBJ1-6; v_call: TRBV10-3; clone_size: .; cdr3_nt: TGTGCCATCAGTGAGTCCCAGGGAAATAATTCACCCCTCCACTTT; cdr3_aa: CAISESQGNNSPLHF
d_call: .; j_call: TRBJ1-5; v_call: TRBV6-2/TRBV6-3; clone_size: few; cdr3_nt: TGTGCCAGCAGTTACGCCGACGGAAATCAGCCCCAGCATTTT; cdr3_aa: CASSYADGNQPQHF
d_call: .; j_call: TRBJ2-1; v_call: TRBV29-1; clone_size: .; cdr3_nt: TGCAGCGTTGATGGGTATAGGACGGCCGCCTCCTACAATGAGCAGTTCTTC; cdr3_aa: CSVDGYRTAASYNEQFF
d_call: .; j_call: TRBJ2-3; v_call: TRBV7-2; clone_size: .; cdr3_nt: TGTGCCAGCAGCCTTCAGTTCACAGATACGCAGTATTTT; cdr3_aa: CASSLQFTDTQYF
d_call: .; j_call: TRBJ2-5; v_call: TRBV29-1; clone_size: .; cdr3_nt: TGCAGCGTGAAAGATTCGGGAGAAGAGACCCAGTACTTC; cdr3_aa: CSVKDSGEETQYF
d_call: .; j_call: TRBJ2-1; v_call: TRBV12-3/TRBV12-4; clone_size: .; cdr3_nt: TGTGCCAGCAGCTCAACTTGGCAAAGGTCGGGGCGGCAGTTCTTC; cdr3_aa: CASSSTWQRSGRQFF
d_call: .; j_call: TRBJ2-1; v_call: TRBV5-1; clone_size: .; cdr3_nt: TGCGCCAGCAGCTCCTTCGGCAGCCTCAGCTCCTACAATGAGCAGTTCTTC; cdr3_aa: CASSSFGSLSSYNEQFF
d_call: .; j_call: TRBJ2-1; v_call: TRBV6-2/TRBV6-3; clone_size: .; cdr3_nt: TGTGCCAGCAGCCCCCGGGACCCCTCCTACAATGAGCAGTTCTTC; cdr3_aa: CASSPRDPSYNEQFF
d_call: TRBD1; j_call: TRBJ2-2; v_call: TRBV24-1; clone_size: .; cdr3_nt: TGTGCCACCAGTGATGGTGGGACAGGGGGAATCGGGGAGCTGTTTTTT; cdr3_aa: CATSDGGTGGIGELFF
d_call: .; j_call: TRBJ2-4; v_call: TRBV4-3; clone_size: .; cdr3_nt: TGCGCCAGCAGCCAAGAAGTGACGGGAGAACTCGCGAACATTCAGTACTTC; cdr3_aa: CASSQEVTGELANIQYF
d_call: TRBD2; j_call: TRBJ2-3; v_call: TRBV5-1; clone_size: once; cdr3_nt: TGCGCCAGCAGGAGGGCTAGCGGGAGGGCCACCCGGAGCACAGATACGCAGTATTTT; cdr3_aa: CASRRASGRATRSTDTQYF
d_call: .; j_call: TRBJ1-1; v_call: TRBV2; clone_size: .; cdr3_nt: TGTGCCAGCAGTGAACGGAACATGAACACTGAAGCTTTCTTT; cdr3_aa: CASSERNMNTEAFF
d_call: .; j_call: TRBJ2-5; v_call: TRBV4-2; clone_size: few; cdr3_nt: TGTGCCAGCAGCCCACTAGGCGAAGAGACCCAGTACTTC; cdr3_aa: CASSPLGEETQYF
d_call: TRBD1; j_call: TRBJ2-5; v_call: TRBV12-3/TRBV12-4; clone_size: .; cdr3_nt: TGTGCCAGCAGTTTGATTTCGGACAGGGTCAGGGAGACCCAGTACTTC; cdr3_aa: CASSLISDRVRETQYF
d_call: .; j_call: TRBJ2-5; v_call: TRBV4-2; clone_size: .; cdr3_nt: TGTGCCAGCAGCCAAGTAGCGGTCCGGTCCCCTGAGCAGTACTTC; cdr3_aa: CASSQVAVRSPEQYF
d_call: .; j_call: TRBJ1-6; v_call: TRBV7-2; clone_size: .; cdr3_nt: TGTGCCAGCAGCGTAAGCCAGTTGGAACCACCCCTCCACTTT; cdr3_aa: CASSVSQLEPPLHF
d_call: TRBD1; j_call: TRBJ1-2; v_call: TRBV18; clone_size: .; cdr3_nt: TGTGCCAGCTCGCCAACAGGGGACGACTATGGCTACACCTTC; cdr3_aa: CASSPTGDDYGYTF
d_call: TRBD1; j_call: TRBJ1-1; v_call: TRBV5-1; clone_size: .; cdr3_nt: TGCGCCAGCAGCTTGGTAGCCGGACAGGAGAACACTGAAGCTTTCTTT; cdr3_aa: CASSLVAGQENTEAFF
d_call: .; j_call: TRBJ1-2; v_call: TRBV7-2; clone_size: few; cdr3_nt: TGTGCCAGCAGCTCCTCCGGGAGTCCCTTGGGCGGCTACACCTTC; cdr3_aa: CASSSSGSPLGGYTF
d_call: .; j_call: TRBJ2-1; v_call: TRBV9; clone_size: .; cdr3_nt: TGTGCCAGCCAACGGACTCTCAATTACAATGAGCAGTTCTTC; cdr3_aa: CASQRTLNYNEQFF
d_call: .; j_call: TRBJ1-2; v_call: TRBV6-2/TRBV6-3; clone_size: few; cdr3_nt: TGTGCCAGCAGTAGACAACCCTATGGCTACACCTTC; cdr3_aa: CASSRQPYGYTF
d_call: .; j_call: TRBJ2-5; v_call: TRBV20-1; clone_size: .; cdr3_nt: TGCAGTGCTAGAGATGATCCAGGGCCCTCCGGGGAGACCCAGTACTTC; cdr3_aa: CSARDDPGPSGETQYF
d_call: TRBD2; j_call: TRBJ2-5; v_call: TRBV10-3; clone_size: .; cdr3_nt: TGTGCCATATTGGCGGGGGGGAGCTACAATGAGCAGTACTTC; cdr3_aa: CAILAGGSYNEQYF
d_call: .; j_call: TRBJ2-7; v_call: TRBV6-2/TRBV6-3; clone_size: .; cdr3_nt: TGTGCCAGCACCGAAAAGGACAACTACGAGCAGTACTTC; cdr3_aa: CASTEKDNYEQYF
d_call: .; j_call: TRBJ1-2; v_call: TRBV6-5; clone_size: few; cdr3_nt: TGTGCCAGCAGTCCGGGGGACAAGAACTATGGCTACACCTTC; cdr3_aa: CASSPGDKNYGYTF
d_call: .; j_call: TRBJ2-7; v_call: TRBV5-6; clone_size: few; cdr3_nt: TGTGCCAGCAGCCCCGGGACCTCCCCCTACGAGCAGTACTTC; cdr3_aa: CASSPGTSPYEQYF
d_call: .; j_call: TRBJ1-4; v_call: TRBV5-5; clone_size: few; cdr3_nt: TGTGCCAGCAGCCTGGGGGGGTTTAATGAAAAACTGTTTTTT; cdr3_aa: CASSLGGFNEKLFF
d_call: TRBD1; j_call: TRBJ2-6; v_call: TRBV7-9; clone_size: .; cdr3_nt: TGTGCCAGCACGTCCAAGGGACAGCCACTATTTGTCCTGACTTTC; cdr3_aa: CASTSKGQPLFVLTF
d_call: TRBD1; j_call: TRBJ2-3; v_call: TRBV7-2; clone_size: .; cdr3_nt: TGTGCCAGCAGACCTTCGCCCAGGGGGACAGATACGCAGTATTTT; cdr3_aa: CASRPSPRGTDTQYF